One sample yielded the 30 T cell receptor beta chains listed below, sequenced in a study of T cell repertoires in cytomegalovirus infection. Via MiXCR, TCRdb re-called the reads, giving one row per CDR3 protein. The sample includes tens of thousands of distinct CDR3 sequences, around 21% of them seen just once. Antigens for these TCRs are unknown. Sequencing used CD8+ T cells from cultured PBMCs, obtained from culture after CMV antigen stimulation. The receptors were sampled from a human donor in good health (CMV status not recorded). Some clones in this sample may be carry-over from other donors' samples.

This clonotype was seen just once. The CDR3 sequence is CASSPLGSYEQYF. Here the CDR3 DNA reads TGTGCCAGCAGCCCCCTAGGTTCCTACGAGCAGTACTTC. The chain couples TRBV7-2 to TRBJ2-7; D gene uncertain. The germline V and J ends were trimmed by 5 bases and 1 base, with 9 bases remaining between them. The CDR3 totals 13 residues. CDR1 and CDR2 (germline): SGHTA, FQGNSA.

This clonotype was seen a few times. The chain carries TRBV11-2 and TRBJ2-7; D possibly matches TRBD1 or TRBD2 (5 bases each). The V end was cut by 2 bases, the J end by 7 bases, with 15 bases between. The CDR3 is made up of 14 amino acids. The germline V gene encodes CDR1 SGHAT and CDR2 FQNNGV. CDR3 residues: CASSLYMGEGEQYF. The CDR3 nucleotides are TGTGCCAGCAGCTTATATATGGGGGAAGGGGAGCAGTACTTC.

The rearrangement uses TRBV7-2 and TRBJ1-1; D is uncertain. Germline V gives CDR1 SGHTA, CDR2 FQGNSA. V dropped 5 bases and J dropped 5 bases, with 15 bases sitting between them. The CDR3 covers 14 residues. CDR3 sequence: CASSPSRGRTEAFF. CDR3 DNA: TGTGCCAGCAGCCCTTCCCGGGGTCGTACTGAAGCTTTCTTT.

The gene calls are TRBV7-2 and TRBJ1-1, with TRBD1 matching 8 bases. V was clipped by 5 bases and J by 10 bases; unmatched bases: 15. Germline V gene sequence: CDR1 SGHTA, CDR2 FQGNSA. This CDR3 spans 15 amino acids. The CDR3 sequence: CASSPVTGDFRGAFF. CDR3 DNA: TGTGCCAGCAGCCCAGTGACAGGGGACTTTCGAGGAGCTTTCTTT.

The sample holds a few counts of this clonotype. The rearrangement joins TRBV2 to TRBJ1-4, with D unresolved. Germline V gene sequence: CDR1 SNHLY, CDR2 FYNNEI. The CDR3 loop spans 15 amino acids. V lost 1 base and J lost 5, with 11 bases in between. DNA of the CDR3: TGTGCCAGCAGTGAAGTGTTGGAAAAGAATGAAAAACTGTTTTTT. Protein sequence: CASSEVLEKNEKLFF.

This clonotype occurred a few times. This chain connects TRBV7-2 to TRBJ2-7, with 7 nucleotides matching TRBD1. The V gene end was trimmed by 1 base and the J gene end by 2 bases; junction bases not matched to a gene: 5. CDR3 length: 15 amino acids. Looked up from germline, CDR1 is SGHTA and CDR2 is FQGNSA. CDR3: CASSLEATGAYEQYF. CDR3 nucleotides: TGTGCCAGCAGCTTAGAGGCCACAGGGGCCTACGAGCAGTACTTC.

This CDR3 is CATSSDFGVLGEQYF. DNA of the CDR3: TGTGCCACCAGCAGTGATTTTGGGGTTTTGGGCGAGCAGTACTTC. The chain combines TRBV15 with TRBJ2-7; D is undetermined. Germline V gene data show CDR1 as LNHNV and CDR2 as YYDKDF (reference sequence). The V and J ends lost 3 bases and 6 bases respectively, with 18 bases between them. The length of the CDR3 is 15 residues. Variable domain in full (rest from reference TRBV15 and TRBJ2-7): DAMVIQNPRYQVTQFGKPVTLSCSQTLNHNVMYWYQQKSSQAPKLLFHYYDKDFNNEADTPDNFQSRRPNTSFCFLDIRSPGLGDTAMYLCATSSDFGVLGEQYFGPGTRLTVT.

The chain recombines TRBV7-9 with TRBJ1-6; 9 bases are a match to TRBD1. Germline V lookup: CDR1 SEHNR, CDR2 FQNEAQ (reference sequence). CDR3 length: 19 amino acids. Losses at the gene ends were 1 base for V and 1 base for J; bases not matched to a gene: 8. CDR3 nucleotide sequence: TGTGCCAGCAGCTTAGTCCCGGGACAGGGACAATCCTATAATTCACCCCTCCACTTT. Amino acid sequence: CASSLVPGQGQSYNSPLHF. The full variable domain, rest sourced from reference TRBV7-9 and TRBJ1-6, is DTGVSQNPRHKITKRGQNVTFRCDPISEHNRLYWYRQTLGQGPEFLTYFQNEAQLEKSRLLSDRFSAERPKGSFSTLEIQRTEQGDSAMYLCASSLVPGQGQSYNSPLHFGNGTRLTVT.

The chain couples TRBV4-1 to TRBJ2-7; the match to TRBD2 covers 7 bases. This CDR3 is built from 17 residues. CDR1 is MGHRA, CDR2 YSYEKL, per germline. V dropped 0 bases and J dropped 5; count of bases not matched to a gene: 13. CDR3 DNA sequence: TGCGCCAGCAGCCAAGAGGGGGGGTCGCGTGGTTCGGACGAGCAGTACTTC. The encoded protein is CASSQEGGSRGSDEQYF.

This clonotype was seen many times. This chain links TRBV7-8 with TRBJ2-2, with 8 bases identical to TRBD1. J was trimmed by 5 bases and V by 5 bases; bases with no gene match: 16. CDR1 is SGHVS and CDR2 is FQNEAQ in the germline V gene. There are 18 residues in the CDR3. The CDR3 region has the DNA TGTGCCAGCAGCCCGAGAAGGGACAGGAGTCATAGGACCGGGGAGCTGTTTTTT. Translating it yields CASSPRRDRSHRTGELFF.

The chain links TRBV20-1 to TRBJ2-7; TRBD1 matches at 7 bases. Germline CDR1 reads DFQATT; CDR2 reads SNEGSKA (reference sequence). The V gene end was trimmed by 5 bases and the J gene end by 2 bases; junction bases not matched to a gene: 6. The CDR3 is 13 amino acids. CDR3 residues: CSAPRDRTYEQYF. DNA of the CDR3: TGCAGTGCTCCCCGGGACAGAACCTACGAGCAGTACTTC.

This clonotype was recorded only once. The chain has TRBV12-3 or TRBV12-4 and TRBJ1-1; D remains ambiguous. The germline V and J ends were trimmed by 3 bases and 5 bases, with 10 bases remaining between them. The CDR3 consists of 13 residues. In DNA, the CDR3 is TGTGCCAGCAGTTTGTCGGGGTTGACTGAAGCTTTCTTT. This gives the protein CASSLSGLTEAFF.

As DNA, the CDR3 is TGTGCCAGCAGCCATATGACTAGCGAAGATACGCAGTATTTT. Its protein product is CASSHMTSEDTQYF. This chain uses TRBV7-8 with TRBJ2-3; 8 bases match TRBD2. Germline trimming cut 5 bases from V and 5 bases from J; bases unmatched to any gene: 6. From germline, CDR1 is SGHVS and CDR2 FQNEAQ. The length of the CDR3 is 14 residues.

V usage is TRBV7-6 and J usage is TRBJ1-5; perhaps TRBD1 as D (6 bases). The germline V gene has CDR1 SGHVS and CDR2 FNYEAQ. The CDR3 totals 16 residues. Trimming pared 5 bases from V and 1 base from J, leaving 15 bases between. The CDR3: CASSSGGKESNQPQHF. DNA of the CDR3: TGTGCCAGCAGCAGCGGGGGCAAAGAGAGCAATCAGCCCCAGCATTTT.

In its sample, this clonotype was seen a few times. The gene calls are TRBV18 and TRBJ2-7; unclear D gene. The CDR3 runs 14 residues. Germline V lookup: CDR1 KGHSH, CDR2 LQKENI. Between the trimmed V and J ends, which lost 0 bases and 6 bases, there was a span of 12 bases. The DNA of the CDR3 is TGTGCCAGCTCACCACCGATCAGACTTGGCGAGCAGTACTTC. Amino acids: CASSPPIRLGEQYF.

V is TRBV4-1 and J is TRBJ1-1; D ambiguous. The CDR3 totals 12 residues. The V gene's germline CDR1 is MGHRA and CDR2 YSYEKL. Deletions cut 4 bases from V and 2 bases from J, with 5 bases between. CDR3 sequence reads: CASSLHNTEAFF. CDR3 sequence (DNA): TGCGCCAGCAGCCTCCACAACACTGAAGCTTTCTTT.

The rearrangement joins TRBV12-3 or TRBV12-4 to TRBJ2-5; D may be TRBD1 (5 bases). V dropped 6 bases and J dropped 4 bases, with 15 bases sitting between them. This CDR3 is built from 14 residues. This CDR3 is CASRFSRVGETQYF. The CDR3 nucleotides are TGTGCCAGCAGATTTAGCAGGGTCGGAGAGACCCAGTACTTC.

This chain links TRBV7-2 with TRBJ1-1; TRBD1 might be the D (6 bases). Trimming took off 3 bases at V and 1 base at J, with 9 bases between the two ends. The CDR3 is made up of 14 amino acids. Germline-derived CDR1 and CDR2 are SGHTA and FQGNSA. This CDR3 is CASSFRGPNTEAFF. For the CDR3, the DNA is TGTGCCAGCAGCTTCAGGGGACCGAACACTGAAGCTTTCTTT.

This clonotype has a handful of counts. The chain couples TRBV28 to TRBJ2-3; 9 nucleotides align to TRBD1. The junction had 4 bases not matched to a gene; V was cut back by 3 bases and J by 3 bases. The CDR3 is made up of 15 amino acids. Germline V gene lookup returns CDR1 MDHEN and CDR2 SYDVKM. Here the CDR3 reads CASSLDRGETDTQYF. In DNA, the CDR3 is TGTGCCAGCAGTTTGGACAGGGGCGAGACAGATACGCAGTATTTT.

This chain uses TRBV7-2 with TRBJ2-7; tentative D call: TRBD2 (6 bases). Per the germline V gene, CDR1 is SGHTA and CDR2 is FQGNSA. V was trimmed by 9 bases and J by 3 bases, leaving 15 bases between them. There are 13 residues in the CDR3. CDR3 region: CASNSGLVYEQYF. The CDR3 DNA follows: TGTGCCAGTAATAGCGGACTGGTCTACGAGCAGTACTTC.

The chain recombines TRBV4-1 with TRBJ2-5; 9 bases map to TRBD1. This CDR3 spans 15 amino acids. Unmatched junction bases numbered 5, after V lost 1 base and J lost 5 bases. Germline CDR1 MGHRA, CDR2 YSYEKL. The CDR3 sequence: CASSQGTGAEETQYF. DNA of the CDR3: TGCGCCAGCAGCCAAGGGACAGGGGCTGAGGAGACCCAGTACTTC.

This clonotype was found many times. The V and J genes are TRBV10-3 and TRBJ2-6; TRBD2 agrees at 15 bases. This CDR3 is built from 20 residues. Per the germline V gene, CDR1 is ENHRY and CDR2 is SYGVKD. V lost 6 bases to trimming and J lost 0 bases; unmatched junction nucleotides: 9. The CDR3 DNA follows: TGTGCCATCAGCCCGGGACTAGCGGGGGGCTTTCCCTCTGGGGCCAACGTCCTGACTTTC. Amino acids: CAISPGLAGGFPSGANVLTF.

This clonotype was seen only a few times. The chain recombines TRBV7-2 with TRBJ2-1; D ambiguous. Trimming took off 1 base at V and 9 bases at J, with 10 bases between the two ends. CDR3 length: 13 amino acids. Germline CDR1 and CDR2: SGHTA and FQGNSA. CDR3 sequence (DNA): TGTGCCAGCAGCTTAGTTGAAATCCGTGAGCAGTTCTTC. This sequence encodes CASSLVEIREQFF.

This clonotype rates as medium-sized (0.01 to 0.1%). This chain uses TRBV12-3 or TRBV12-4 with TRBJ1-1; 8 bases match TRBD1. Trimming at V came to 2 bases and at J to 4 bases, leaving 6 bases not matched to a gene. CDR3 size: 15 residues. Here the CDR3 reads CASSLSGTGGTEAFF. DNA of the CDR3: TGTGCCAGCAGTTTAAGCGGAACAGGGGGCACTGAAGCTTTCTTT.

J is TRBJ2-7 and V is TRBV7-9; the D is unclear. There are 13 residues in the CDR3. Germline lookup yields CDR1 SEHNR and CDR2 FQNEAQ (reference sequence). The V end was cut by 1 base, the J end by 2 bases, with 6 bases between. The CDR3 loop reads CASSLDIPYEQYF. CDR3 in DNA: TGTGCCAGCAGCTTAGACATTCCCTACGAGCAGTACTTC.

The V gene is TRBV7-2, the J gene TRBJ1-1; D remains ambiguous. Per germline, CDR1 SGHTA and CDR2 FQGNSA. Trimming cost V 2 bases and J 1 base, with 11 bases left between them. This CDR3 spans 15 amino acids. As DNA, the CDR3 is TGTGCCAGCAGCTTAATAAGGCTGGGGAACACTGAAGCTTTCTTT. It encodes CASSLIRLGNTEAFF.

A few counts support this clonotype. The J gene is TRBJ2-5, the V gene TRBV6-5; either TRBD1 or TRBD2 may fit D (6 bases each). CDR1 and CDR2 (germline): MNHEY, SVGAGI. The V and J ends lost 6 bases and 5 bases respectively, with 16 bases between them. The CDR3 totals 14 residues. The CDR3 region is CASSPSQGRETQYF. The CDR3 nucleotides are TGTGCCAGCAGCCCCTCCCAGGGGAGGGAGACCCAGTACTTC.

This sequence joins TRBV7-6 and TRBJ1-5; D is possibly TRBD1 (5 bases). Germline assignment: CDR1 SGHVS and CDR2 FNYEAQ. The CDR3 runs to 15 residues. Trimming took 0 bases from V and 2 from J, leaving 8 bases between them. The CDR3 DNA reads TGTGCCAGCAGCTTAGCGAAAGGGGGCAATCAGCCCCAGCATTTT. Translating gives CASSLAKGGNQPQHF.

The V gene is TRBV5-6, the J gene TRBJ2-1, with TRBD2 matching 11 bases. Germline V lookup: CDR1 SGHDT, CDR2 YYEEEE. The junction had 3 bases not matched to a gene; V was cut back by 2 bases and J by 5 bases. The CDR3 totals 15 residues. The CDR3 spells CASSFIAGGNNEQFF. For the CDR3, the DNA is TGTGCCAGCAGCTTCATAGCGGGAGGGAACAATGAGCAGTTCTTC.

The rearrangement joins TRBV28 to TRBJ2-7; TRBD1 or TRBD2 may be the D gene (5 bases each). The V and J ends lost 8 bases and 2 bases respectively, with 16 bases between them. The germline V gene has CDR1 MDHEN and CDR2 SYDVKM. There are 14 residues in the CDR3. CDR3 sequence (DNA): TGTGCCAGCGGCCCCGGGACCGCCGCCTACGAGCAGTACTTC. Amino acids: CASGPGTAAYEQYF.